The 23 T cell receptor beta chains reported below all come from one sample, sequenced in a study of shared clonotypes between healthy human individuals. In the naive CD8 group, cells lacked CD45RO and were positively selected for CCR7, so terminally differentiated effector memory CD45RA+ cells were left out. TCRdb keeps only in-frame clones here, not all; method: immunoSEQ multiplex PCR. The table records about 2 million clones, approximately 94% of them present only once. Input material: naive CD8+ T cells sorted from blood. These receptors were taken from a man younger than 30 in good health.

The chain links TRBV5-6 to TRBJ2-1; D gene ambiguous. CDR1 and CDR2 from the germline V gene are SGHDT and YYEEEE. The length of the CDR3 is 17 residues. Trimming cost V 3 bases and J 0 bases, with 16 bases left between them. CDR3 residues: CASSSPLGKVSYNEQFF. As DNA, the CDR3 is TGTGCCAGCAGCTCCCCGCTGGGGAAAGTCTCCTACAATGAGCAGTTCTTC.

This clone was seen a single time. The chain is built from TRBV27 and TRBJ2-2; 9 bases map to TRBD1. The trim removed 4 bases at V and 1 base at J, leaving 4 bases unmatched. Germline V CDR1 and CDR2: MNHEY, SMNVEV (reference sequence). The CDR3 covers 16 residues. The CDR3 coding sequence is TGTGCCAGCAGTTCCCGGACAGGGGTGAACACCGGGGAGCTGTTTTTT. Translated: CASSSRTGVNTGELFF.

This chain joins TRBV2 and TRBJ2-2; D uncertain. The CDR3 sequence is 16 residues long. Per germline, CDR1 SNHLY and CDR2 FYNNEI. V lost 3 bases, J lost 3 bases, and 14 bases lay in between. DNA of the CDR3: TGTGCCAGCAGTGACGCCTCGCGCGTACACACCGGGGAGCTGTTTTTT. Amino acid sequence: CASSDASRVHTGELFF. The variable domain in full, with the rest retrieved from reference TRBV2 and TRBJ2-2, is EPEVTQTPSHQVTQMGQEVILRCVPISNHLYFYWYRQILGQKVEFLVSFYNNEISEKSEIFDDQFSVERPDGSNFTLKIRSTKLEDSAMYFCASSDASRVHTGELFFGEGSRLTVL.

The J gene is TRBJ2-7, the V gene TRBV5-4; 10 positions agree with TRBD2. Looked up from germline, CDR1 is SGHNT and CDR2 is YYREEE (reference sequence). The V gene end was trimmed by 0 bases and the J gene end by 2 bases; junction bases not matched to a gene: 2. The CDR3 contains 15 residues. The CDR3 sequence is CASSLATSGAYEQYF. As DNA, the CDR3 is TGTGCCAGCAGCTTGGCTACTAGCGGGGCCTACGAGCAGTACTTC.

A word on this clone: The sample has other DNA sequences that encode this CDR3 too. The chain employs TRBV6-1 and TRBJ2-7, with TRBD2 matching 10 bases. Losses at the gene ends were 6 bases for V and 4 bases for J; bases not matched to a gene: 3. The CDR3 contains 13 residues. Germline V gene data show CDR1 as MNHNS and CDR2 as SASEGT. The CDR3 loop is CASRWTSGYEQYF. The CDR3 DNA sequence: TGTGCCAGCAGGTGGACTAGCGGATACGAGCAGTACTTC.

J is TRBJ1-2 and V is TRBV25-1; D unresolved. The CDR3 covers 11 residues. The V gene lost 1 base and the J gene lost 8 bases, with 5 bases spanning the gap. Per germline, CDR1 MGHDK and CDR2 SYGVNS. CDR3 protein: CASSESGGYTF. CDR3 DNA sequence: TGTGCCAGCAGTGAATCCGGGGGCTACACCTTC.

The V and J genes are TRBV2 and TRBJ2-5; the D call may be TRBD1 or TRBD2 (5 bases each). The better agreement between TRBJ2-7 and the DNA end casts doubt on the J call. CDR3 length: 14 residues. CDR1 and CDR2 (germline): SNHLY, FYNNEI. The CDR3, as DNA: TGTGCCAGCAATCTGGCAGGGAGATCCTACGAGCAGTACTTC. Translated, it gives CASNLAGRSYEQYF.

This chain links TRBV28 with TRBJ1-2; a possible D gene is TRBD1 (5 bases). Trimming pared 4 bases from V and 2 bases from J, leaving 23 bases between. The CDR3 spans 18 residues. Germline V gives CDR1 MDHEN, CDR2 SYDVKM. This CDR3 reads CASSSTTKNVGGNYGYTF. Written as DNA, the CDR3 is TGTGCCAGCAGTTCGACGACTAAAAACGTCGGGGGAAACTATGGCTACACCTTC.

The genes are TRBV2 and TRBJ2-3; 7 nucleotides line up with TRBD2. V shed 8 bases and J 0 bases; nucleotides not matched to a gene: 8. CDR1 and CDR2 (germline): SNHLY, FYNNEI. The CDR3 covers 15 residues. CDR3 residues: CASEGGGKSTDTQYF. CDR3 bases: TGTGCCAGCGAAGGCGGGGGTAAAAGCACAGATACGCAGTATTTT.

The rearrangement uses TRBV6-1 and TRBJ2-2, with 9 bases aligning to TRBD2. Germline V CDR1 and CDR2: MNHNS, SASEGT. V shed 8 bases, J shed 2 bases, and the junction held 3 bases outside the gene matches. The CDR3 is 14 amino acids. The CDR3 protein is CASGLARNTGELFF. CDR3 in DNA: TGTGCCAGCGGACTAGCGCGAAACACCGGGGAGCTGTTTTTT.

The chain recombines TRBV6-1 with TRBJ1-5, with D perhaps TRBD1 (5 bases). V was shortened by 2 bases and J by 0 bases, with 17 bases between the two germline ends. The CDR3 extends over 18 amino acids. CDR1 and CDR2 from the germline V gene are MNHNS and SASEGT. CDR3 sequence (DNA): TGTGCCAGCAGTGAATTTGAACAGGAGGAATATAGCAATCAGCCCCAGCATTTT. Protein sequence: CASSEFEQEEYSNQPQHF.

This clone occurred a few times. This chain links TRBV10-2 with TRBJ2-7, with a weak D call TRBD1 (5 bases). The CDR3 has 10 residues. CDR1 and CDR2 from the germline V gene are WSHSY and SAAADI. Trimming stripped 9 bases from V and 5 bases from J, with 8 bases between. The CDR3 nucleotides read TGCGCCAGTTCAGGGAACGAGCAGTACTTC. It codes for CASSGNEQYF.

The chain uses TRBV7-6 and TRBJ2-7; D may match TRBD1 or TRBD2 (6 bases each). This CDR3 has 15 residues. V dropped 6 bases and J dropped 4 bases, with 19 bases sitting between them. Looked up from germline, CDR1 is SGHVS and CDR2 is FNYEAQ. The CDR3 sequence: CASSLTSEGGYEQYF. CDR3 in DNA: TGTGCCAGCAGTTTGACTAGTGAAGGGGGATACGAGCAGTACTTC.

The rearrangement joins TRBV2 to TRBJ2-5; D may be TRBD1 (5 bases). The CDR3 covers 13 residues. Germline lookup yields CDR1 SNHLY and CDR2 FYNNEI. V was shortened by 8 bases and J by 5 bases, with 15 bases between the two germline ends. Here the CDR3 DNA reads TGTGCCAGCTTGCCCGCAGGGTCGGAGACCCAGTACTTC. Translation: CASLPAGSETQYF.

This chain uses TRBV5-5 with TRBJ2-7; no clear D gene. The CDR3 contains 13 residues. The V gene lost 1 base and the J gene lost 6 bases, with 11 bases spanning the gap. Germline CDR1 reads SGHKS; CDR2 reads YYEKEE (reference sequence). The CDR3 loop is CASSLQRRAEQYF. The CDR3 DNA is TGTGCCAGCAGCTTGCAGCGTCGTGCCGAGCAGTACTTC.

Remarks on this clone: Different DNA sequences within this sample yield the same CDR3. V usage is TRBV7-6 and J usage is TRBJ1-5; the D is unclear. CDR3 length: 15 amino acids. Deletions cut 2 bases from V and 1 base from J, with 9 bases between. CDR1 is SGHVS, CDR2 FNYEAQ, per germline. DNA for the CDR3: TGTGCCAGCAGCTTAAGCACGGGGAGCAATCAGCCCCAGCATTTT. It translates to CASSLSTGSNQPQHF.

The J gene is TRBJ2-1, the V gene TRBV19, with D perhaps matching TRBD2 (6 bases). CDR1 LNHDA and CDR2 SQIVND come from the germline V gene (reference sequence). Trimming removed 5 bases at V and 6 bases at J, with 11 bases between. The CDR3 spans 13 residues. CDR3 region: CASSWPSVNEQFF. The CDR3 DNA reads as TGTGCCAGTAGTTGGCCTAGCGTCAATGAGCAGTTCTTC.

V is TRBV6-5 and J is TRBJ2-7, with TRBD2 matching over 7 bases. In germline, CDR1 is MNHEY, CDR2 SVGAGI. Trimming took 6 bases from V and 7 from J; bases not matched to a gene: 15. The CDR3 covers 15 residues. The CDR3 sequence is CASSPREGRVEEQYF. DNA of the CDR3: TGTGCCAGCAGCCCAAGGGAGGGCAGGGTGGAGGAGCAGTACTTC.

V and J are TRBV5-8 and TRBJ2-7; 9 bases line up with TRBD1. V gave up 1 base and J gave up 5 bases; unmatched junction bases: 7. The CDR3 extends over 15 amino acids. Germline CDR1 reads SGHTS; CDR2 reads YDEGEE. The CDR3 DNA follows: TGTGCCAGCAGCTTGTCCGGGACAGGGTTGCACGAGCAGTACTTC. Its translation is CASSLSGTGLHEQYF.

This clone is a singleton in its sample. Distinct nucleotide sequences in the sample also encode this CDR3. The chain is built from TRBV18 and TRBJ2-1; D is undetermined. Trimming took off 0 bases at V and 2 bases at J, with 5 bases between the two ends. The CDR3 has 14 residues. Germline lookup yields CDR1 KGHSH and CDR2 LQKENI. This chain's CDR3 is CASSPPDTYNEQFF. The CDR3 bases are TGTGCCAGCTCACCACCAGATACCTACAATGAGCAGTTCTTC.

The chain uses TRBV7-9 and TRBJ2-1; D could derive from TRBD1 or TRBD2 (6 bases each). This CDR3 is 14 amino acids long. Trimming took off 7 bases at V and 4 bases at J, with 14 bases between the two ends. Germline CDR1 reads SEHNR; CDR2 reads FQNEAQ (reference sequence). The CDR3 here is CASNSEGVYNEQFF. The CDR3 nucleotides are TGTGCCAGCAACTCGGAGGGGGTGTACAATGAGCAGTTCTTC.

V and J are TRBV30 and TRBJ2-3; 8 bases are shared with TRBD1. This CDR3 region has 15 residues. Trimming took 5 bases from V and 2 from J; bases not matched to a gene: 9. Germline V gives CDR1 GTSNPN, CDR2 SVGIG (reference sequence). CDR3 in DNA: TGTGCCTGGGACGGGGCAGGGGGCCACACAGATACGCAGTATTTT. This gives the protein CAWDGAGGHTDTQYF.

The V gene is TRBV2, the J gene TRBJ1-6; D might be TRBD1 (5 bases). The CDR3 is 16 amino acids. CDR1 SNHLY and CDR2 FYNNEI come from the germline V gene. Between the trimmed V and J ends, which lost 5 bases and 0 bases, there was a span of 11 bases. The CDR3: CASSPDRSSYNSPLHF. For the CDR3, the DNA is TGTGCCAGCAGTCCCGACAGAAGCTCCTATAATTCACCCCTCCACTTT.